This is a list of T cell receptor beta chains from one sample in a study of patients and donors after allogeneic stem cell transplantation. TCRdb passed the RT-PCR reads through MiXCR, listing each CDR3 protein once. The sample records fewer than 250,000 distinct CDR3 sequences, roughly 14% being singletons. Specimen: blood, either unsorted or a sorted T cell fraction (not recorded which). The source is a human donor who was either an allogeneic HSCT recipient or a stem cell or donor lymphocyte infusion donor (not recorded which). It is not recorded whose cells these are; they may come from a transplant donor. The CDR3 runs from the conserved cysteine through the conserved F or W. D genes are given only for firm matches. Where a row states a size, it is once, few, many or the class of an expanded clone; other rows omit it.

>16|TRBV6-1|TRBD2|TRBJ2-3|many
TGTGCCAGCAGTGGATTAGCGGGAGTTAGCACAGATACGCAGTATTTT
CASSGLAGVSTDTQYF
>16|TRBV5-1|-|TRBJ1-6|-
TGCGCCAGCAGCTTGTGGGCGAGCTCCTATAATTCACCCCTCCACTTT
CASSLWASSYNSPLHF
>15|TRBV6-2/TRBV6-3|-|TRBJ2-3|few
TGTGCCAGCAGCCCCGGACACAGAATCACAGATACGCAGTATTTT
CASSPGHRITDTQYF
>16|TRBV12-3/TRBV12-4|TRBD2|TRBJ2-5|few
TGTGCCAGCAGTTCCTCCTCTAGCGGGGGATCAGAGACCCAGTACTTC
CASSSSSSGGSETQYF
>15|TRBV11-2|TRBD1|TRBJ2-5|many
TGTGCCAGCAGCTTAGGCGACAGGGACGTGGAGACCCAGTACTTC
CASSLGDRDVETQYF
>14|TRBV5-6|-|TRBJ1-6|few
TGTGCCAGCAGCTTCTTGCGAAGGGGTTCACCCCTCCACTTT
CASSFLRRGSPLHF
>14|TRBV20-1|-|TRBJ1-1|-
TGCAGTGCTAGGGTTTCAGGGGCGCGTACTGAAGCTTTCTTT
CSARVSGARTEAFF
>13|TRBV10-2|TRBD1|TRBJ1-5|many
TGCGCCAGCAGTGATGGGACAGGTCAGCCCCAGCATTTT
CASSDGTGQPQHF
>16|TRBV27|TRBD1|TRBJ1-5|few
TGTGCCAGCGCCGAACGGGGGGCAGGGGGCTTTCAGCCCCAGCATTTT
CASAERGAGGFQPQHF
>16|TRBV24-1|TRBD2|TRBJ2-3|few
TGTGCCACCAGTGAGACGACTAGCGGCTACACAGATACGCAGTATTTT
CATSETTSGYTDTQYF
>12|TRBV10-3|-|TRBJ1-1|-
TGTGCCATCAGTGACCCACAGGTGGTAGCTTTCTTT
CAISDPQVVAFF
>16|TRBV7-2|TRBD1|TRBJ2-3|many
TGTGCCAGCAGCCCGGGACAGGGGTTTGGCACAGATACGCAGTATTTT
CASSPGQGFGTDTQYF
>13|TRBV2|-|TRBJ1-5|many
-
CASSEVGGGSWHF
>12|TRBV6-1|-|TRBJ2-1|-
TGTGCAAGCACCCCCAATAGCGGTAGTTGGTTCTTC
CASTPNSGSWFF
>14|TRBV19|-|TRBJ1-5|few
TGTGCCAGTAGTGGGGGACTAGTCAATCAGCCCCAGCATTTT
CASSGGLVNQPQHF
>16|TRBV27|TRBD1|TRBJ1-5|-
TGTGCCAGCAGTTCAACCGGGACAGGATACAATCAGCCCCAGCATTTT
CASSSTGTGYNQPQHF
>15|TRBV20-1|TRBD2|TRBJ2-5|-
TGCAGTGCCCTGAGGGCTAGCGGGGGAATAGAGACCCAGTACTTC
CSALRASGGIETQYF
>18|TRBV6-1|-|TRBJ1-5|few
TGTGCCAGCACAAAAATGGGATCAGGGAGACGTAGCAATCAGCCCCAGCATTTT
CASTKMGSGRRSNQPQHF
>13|TRBV29-1|-|TRBJ2-2|-
TGCAGCGTTGAGGCAGGGGCTCACGGGGAGCTGTTTTTT
CSVEAGAHGELFF
>16|TRBV4-3|-|TRBJ2-1|few
TGCGCCAGCAGCCAAGACGGCGGAAGCTCCTACAATGAGCAGTTCTTC
CASSQDGGSSYNEQFF